These T cell receptor beta chains were read from a single sample in a study of early T cells in non-severe SARS-CoV-2 infection. Via MiXCR, TCRdb re-called the 5' RACE reads, giving one row per CDR3 protein. This table has 85,000 to 90,000 distinct CDR3 sequences, approximately 14% appearing once. Sequencing was carried out using whole blood. These receptors were obtained from an adult who was a healthcare worker with PCR-confirmed SARS-CoV-2 infection or an uninfected control (not recorded which). The CDR3 runs from the conserved cysteine through the conserved F or W.

j_gene,v_gene,CDR3aa
TRBJ2-7,TRBV28,CASSSVMVAGFGQYF
TRBJ2-7,TRBV27,CASSFGADSGGEQYF
TRBJ2-5,TRBV27,CASSSRGGETQYF
TRBJ2-7,TRBV30,CAWSVGRSSVDEQYF
TRBJ1-3,TRBV6-5,CASSYSSTSGNTIYF
TRBJ1-6,TRBV30,CAWSVSLQDLHF
TRBJ1-1,TRBV6-5,CASSYAGRGTEAFF
TRBJ2-2,TRBV12-3/TRBV12-4,CASSLRLGQINTGELFF
TRBJ2-1,TRBV15,CATSGPLDRKIYNEQFF
TRBJ2-5,TRBV24-1,CATSGGGQETQYF
TRBJ1-2,TRBV25-1,CASSELGAYGYTF
TRBJ2-7,TRBV7-9,CASSSGLAGMSEQYF
TRBJ2-7,TRBV7-9,CASSPPRGQGGEQYF
TRBJ2-1,TRBV7-7,CASSILAGAVDEQFF
TRBJ2-2,TRBV7-2,CASSRQVNTGELFF
TRBJ2-7,TRBV12-3/TRBV12-4,CASSPDWPRSYEQYF
TRBJ2-7,TRBV5-1,CASSPQGARYEQYF
TRBJ2-2,TRBV5-1,CASSLELAGNTGELFF
TRBJ2-1,TRBV3-1,CASSLAGGGEQFF
TRBJ2-1,TRBV4-2,CASSQFAASPPLSSYNEQFF
TRBJ2-7,TRBV20-1,CSARVRGGSYEQYF
TRBJ2-1,TRBV7-9,CATGTSLRNEQFF
TRBJ2-7,TRBV29-1,CSVLPEGIYEQYF
TRBJ2-7,TRBV11-2,CASSWVFDEQYF
TRBJ2-3,TRBV20-1,CSAPTMAPLADTQYF
TRBJ2-7,TRBV7-8,CASSLGGRAIDEQYF
TRBJ1-5,TRBV3-1,CASSPVGGWGQPQHF
TRBJ2-1,TRBV12-3/TRBV12-4,CASSLAVSGRRYNEQFF
TRBJ2-6,TRBV7-6,CASSWRDRGSSGANVLTF
TRBJ2-5,TRBV7-2,CASSKSGPTQETQYF
TRBJ2-2,TRBV14,CASSQFSGANTGELFF
TRBJ2-1,TRBV15,CATSRDSARQFF
TRBJ2-5,TRBV5-1,CASSRTGRGAETQYF
TRBJ1-4,TRBV20-1,CSASGQVPNEKLFF
TRBJ2-2,TRBV7-8,CASSLEILGGTGELFF
TRBJ2-1,TRBV29-1,CSVGVNEQFF
TRBJ2-7,TRBV9,CASSVGDRRSREQYF
TRBJ1-1,TRBV11-2,CASERRLNTEAFF
TRBJ1-2,TRBV5-1,CASSSTGQSVVDGYTF
TRBJ2-7,TRBV29-1,CSVYGQGHEQYF
TRBJ2-7,TRBV7-9,CASSLASGGLREQYF
TRBJ2-2,TRBV19,CASRFELGELFF
TRBJ1-2,TRBV2,CARPRERPYGYTF
TRBJ2-1,TRBV7-3,CASSRTGAFSYNEQFF
TRBJ2-7,TRBV20-1,CSAPSEELIYEQYF
TRBJ2-7,TRBV20-1,CSARGLLLYEQYF
TRBJ1-1,TRBV11-2,CASQLGGWGAEAFF
TRBJ2-1,TRBV27,CASSPSGNEQFF
TRBJ2-1,TRBV6-1,CASSDSGQGFAEQFF
TRBJ2-7,TRBV29-1,CSVESGLTYEQYF
TRBJ1-3,TRBV15,CATSNGAGGRGNTIYF
TRBJ2-7,TRBV7-9,CASGPSPSAYEQYF
TRBJ2-1,TRBV28,CASSLGQGIKEQFF
TRBJ2-3,TRBV30,CAWMYGMRSTDTQYF